The 21 T cell receptor beta chains below come from one sample, sequenced in a study of graft-versus-host responses after intestinal transplantation. Sequenced by immunoSEQ multiplex PCR; TCRdb stores in-frame clones only, minus some. Of 80,000 to 90,000 clones detected, roughly 92% appear once; the ten largest clones hold 0.3% to 0.35%. Their cognate antigens are unknown. The material was unstimulated CD4+ T cells sorted from spleen or lymph node cells, obtained before intestinal transplant. These receptors came from a human donor who received an intestinal transplant.

This clone was recorded only once. This sequence joins TRBV20-1 and TRBJ1-2; D is ambiguous. With 5 bases removed from V and 8 bases from J, the gap between germline ends came to 6 bases. The CDR3 spans 9 residues. The germline CDR1 and CDR2 sequences are DFQATT and SNEGSKA (reference sequence). CDR3: CSASLGYTF. The CDR3 nucleotides are TGCAGTGCTTCCCTGGGCTACACCTTC.

This sequence joins TRBV11-2 and TRBJ1-6, with D unclear. V was trimmed by 5 bases and J by 7 bases, leaving 6 bases between them. Germline V CDR1 and CDR2: SGHAT, FQNNGV. The CDR3 loop spans 12 amino acids. CDR3 nucleotide sequence: TGTGCCAGCAGCCACTGGAATTCACCCCTCCACTTT. Amino acids: CASSHWNSPLHF.

This chain uses TRBV28 with TRBJ2-7; no firm D call. In germline, CDR1 is MDHEN, CDR2 SYDVKM. Trimming pared 4 bases from V and 6 bases from J, leaving 10 bases between. This CDR3 region has 12 residues. CDR3 DNA sequence: TGTGCCAGCAGTTCCCTGGGGATCGAGCAGTACTTC. Translated, it gives CASSSLGIEQYF.

This clone was found once. This chain uses TRBV20-1 with TRBJ1-1; D is ambiguous. Looked up from germline, CDR1 is DFQATT and CDR2 is SNEGSKA (reference sequence). The V end was cut by 7 bases, the J end by 5 bases, with 11 bases between. The length of the CDR3 is 11 residues. DNA for the CDR3: TGCAGTGTTGTGCGTGAGACTGAAGCTTTCTTT. It specifies CSVVRETEAFF.

This clone was found once. The rearrangement joins TRBV6-1 to TRBJ2-1, with D perhaps given as TRBD1 or TRBD2 (5 bases each). Trimming pared 3 bases from V and 4 bases from J, leaving 28 bases between. Germline loops: CDR1 MNHNS, CDR2 SASEGT. The CDR3 has 20 amino acids. CDR3 nucleotide sequence: TGTGCCAGCAGTGACCGGGCCACATGGTGGGGGAGTGGGGTATACAATGAGCAGTTCTTC. Its translation: CASSDRATWWGSGVYNEQFF.

This chain uses TRBV29-1 with TRBJ2-1; D is unclear. In germline, CDR1 is SQVTM, CDR2 ANQGSEA. Trimming removed 6 bases at V and 4 bases at J, with 10 bases between. The CDR3 loop spans 12 amino acids. In DNA form, the CDR3 reads TGCAGCGTCCAGGTCCCGTACAATGAGCAGTTCTTC. Encoded protein: CSVQVPYNEQFF.

J is TRBJ1-3 and V is TRBV30; D not resolved. Germline values: CDR1 GTSNPN, CDR2 SVGIG (reference sequence). The CDR3 extends over 13 amino acids. The V and J ends lost 4 bases and 0 bases respectively, with 7 bases between them. CDR3 coding DNA: TGTGCCTGGACCAGTTCCTCTGGAAACACCATATATTTT. Protein product: CAWTSSSGNTIYF.

V usage is TRBV14 and J usage is TRBJ1-2, with 7 bases aligning to TRBD1. V trimming: 4 bases; J trimming: 0 bases; junction bases outside the gene matches: 2. Germline V lookup: CDR1 SGHDN, CDR2 FVKESK. This CDR3 has 14 amino acids. CDR3 in DNA: TGTGCCAGCAGCCGACAGGGAGCTAACTATGGCTACACCTTC. Encoded protein: CASSRQGANYGYTF. Full variable domain (remainder filled in from reference TRBV14 and TRBJ1-2): EAGVTQFPSHSVIEKGQTVTLRCDPISGHDNLYWYRRVMGKEIKFLLHFVKESKQDESGMPNNRFLAERTGGTYSTLKVQPAELEDSGVYFCASSRQGANYGYTFGSGTRLTVV.

This chain connects TRBV19 to TRBJ1-4; D is uncertain. The CDR3 length is 15 residues. Germline CDR1 and CDR2: LNHDA and SQIVND (reference sequence). V lost 2 bases, J lost 4 bases, and 11 bases lay in between. The CDR3 here is CASSILRSSNEKLFF. The CDR3 bases are TGTGCCAGTAGTATATTAAGGTCCAGTAATGAAAAACTGTTTTTT. Based on the CDR3 plus reference TRBV19 and TRBJ1-4, the full variable domain is DGGITQSPKYLFRKEGQNVTLSCEQNLNHDAMYWYRQDPGQGLRLIYYSQIVNDFQKGDIAEGYSVSREKKESFPLTVTSAQKNPTAFYLCASSILRSSNEKLFFGSGTQLSVL.

CDR3 residues: CASSLVGGAGTGELFF. CDR3 in DNA: TGTGCCAGCAGCTTGGTTGGGGGAGCGGGCACCGGGGAGCTGTTTTTT. The J gene is TRBJ2-2, the V gene TRBV5-4; D is possibly TRBD2 (6 bases). V was trimmed by 0 bases and J by 4 bases, leaving 13 bases between them. The germline gives CDR1 SGHNT, CDR2 YYREEE (reference sequence). This CDR3 comprises 16 residues.

The V gene is TRBV4-1, the J gene TRBJ2-7; tentatively, D is TRBD1 (7 bases). The V gene's germline CDR1 is MGHRA and CDR2 YSYEKL. The V gene lost 4 bases and the J gene lost 6 bases, with 25 bases spanning the gap. This CDR3 is 17 amino acids long. CDR3 protein: CASSPPSEGALSSEQYF. The CDR3 bases are TGCGCCAGCAGCCCCCCTAGCGAGGGGGCTCTCTCTAGCGAGCAGTACTTC.

The chain links TRBV5-1 to TRBJ2-1, with TRBD1 identical over 8 bases. Germline V gives CDR1 SGHRS, CDR2 YFSETQ. Trimming cost V 4 bases and J 8 bases; bases outside gene matches: 11. The CDR3 is made up of 15 amino acids. CDR3 in DNA: TGCGCCAGCAGCCTCACCGGACAGGGTGGCGATGAGCAGTTCTTC. The encoded protein is CASSLTGQGGDEQFF.

J is TRBJ2-3 and V is TRBV5-1, with D tentatively TRBD2 (6 bases). The V and J ends lost 4 bases and 1 base respectively, with 16 bases between them. This CDR3 comprises 16 residues. CDR1 is SGHRS, CDR2 YFSETQ, per germline. The CDR3: CASSVGLKSGTDTQYF. CDR3 bases: TGCGCCAGCAGCGTGGGACTTAAGTCTGGCACAGATACGCAGTATTTT.

The rearrangement joins TRBV6-1 to TRBJ1-5; 7 nucleotides agree with TRBD1. CDR1 and CDR2 (germline): MNHNS, SASEGT. This CDR3 comprises 13 residues. Trimming took 8 bases from V and 3 from J; bases not matched to a gene: 4. This CDR3 reads CASSDRANQPQHF. CDR3 in DNA: TGTGCCAGCTCCGACAGGGCCAATCAGCCCCAGCATTTT.

The V call is TRBV30, the J call TRBJ2-2; D is uncertain. The CDR3 has 11 amino acids. The germline V and J ends were trimmed by 5 bases and 5 bases, with 6 bases remaining between them. Germline assignment: CDR1 GTSNPN and CDR2 SVGIG (reference sequence). CDR3 region: CAWGITGELFF. As DNA, the CDR3 is TGTGCCTGGGGGATAACCGGGGAGCTGTTTTTT.

V and J are TRBV19 and TRBJ1-5; no clear D gene. CDR3 length: 15 residues. Germline V CDR1 and CDR2: LNHDA, SQIVND (reference sequence). Trimming shortened V by 6 bases and J by 6 bases, and 18 bases separated the two germline ends. The CDR3 coding sequence is TGTGCCAGTAGGTTCGGCTTGGAAAGGGCTCAGCCCCAGCATTTT. Encoded protein: CASRFGLERAQPQHF.

The chain recombines TRBV5-6 with TRBJ1-2, with TRBD1 as a possible D gene (5 bases). Trimming stripped 1 base from V and 2 bases from J, with 6 bases between. The germline V gene encodes CDR1 SGHDT and CDR2 YYEEEE. The CDR3 is 13 amino acids. CDR3 region: CASSLNRNYGYTF. Written as DNA, the CDR3 is TGTGCCAGCAGCTTGAACAGGAACTATGGCTACACCTTC.

The chain recombines TRBV28 with TRBJ1-5; 8 bases agree with TRBD1. Germline V gene data show CDR1 as MDHEN and CDR2 as SYDVKM. The CDR3 length is 16 residues. V was pared by 7 bases and J by 0 bases, with 8 bases of the junction left unmatched. Written as DNA, the CDR3 is TGTGCCAGCAACAGGGGGTTTCCCTATAGCAATCAGCCCCAGCATTTT. Amino acid sequence: CASNRGFPYSNQPQHF.

The chain carries TRBV30 and TRBJ2-4; the match to TRBD1 covers 8 bases. V was pared by 2 bases and J by 8 bases, with 2 bases of the junction left unmatched. The germline gives CDR1 GTSNPN, CDR2 SVGIG (reference sequence). The CDR3 is 12 amino acids. CDR3 in DNA: TGTGCCTGGAGTCAGGGGGCGGACATTCAGTACTTC. Its translation is CAWSQGADIQYF.

This chain joins TRBV6-1 and TRBJ2-7; the D is unclear. V lost 6 bases and J 3 bases, leaving 6 bases between the germline ends. Germline CDR1 MNHNS, CDR2 SASEGT. The CDR3 consists of 11 residues. This CDR3 reads CASSRNYEQYF. CDR3 DNA sequence: TGTGCCAGCAGCCGAAACTACGAGCAGTACTTC.

V usage is TRBV6-5 and J usage is TRBJ2-2; a weak D match, TRBD1 (7 bases). The CDR3 extends over 15 amino acids. V shed 6 bases and J shed 1 base, with 12 bases lying between them. The V gene's germline CDR1 is MNHEY and CDR2 SVGAGI. The CDR3 sequence is CASRRQGLNTGELFF. CDR3 DNA: TGTGCCAGCAGGAGACAGGGACTGAACACCGGGGAGCTGTTTTTT.